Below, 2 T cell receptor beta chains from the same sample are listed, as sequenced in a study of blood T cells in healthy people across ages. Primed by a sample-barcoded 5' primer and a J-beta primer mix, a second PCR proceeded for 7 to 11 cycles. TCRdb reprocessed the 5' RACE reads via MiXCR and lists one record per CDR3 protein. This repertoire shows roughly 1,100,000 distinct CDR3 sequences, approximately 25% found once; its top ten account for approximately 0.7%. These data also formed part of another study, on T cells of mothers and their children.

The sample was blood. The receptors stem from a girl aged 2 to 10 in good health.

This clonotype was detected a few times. The CDR3 region is CASSPGLVAKNIQYF. CDR3 nucleotides: TGCGCCAGCAGCCCGGGGCTGGTAGCCAAAAACATTCAGTACTTC. This rearrangement joins TRBV4-1 to TRBJ2-4; D is possibly TRBD1 or TRBD2 (5 bases each). From germline, CDR1 is MGHRA and CDR2 YSYEKL. The CDR3 is 15 amino acids. V gave up 4 bases and J gave up 0 bases, with 10 bases separating them.

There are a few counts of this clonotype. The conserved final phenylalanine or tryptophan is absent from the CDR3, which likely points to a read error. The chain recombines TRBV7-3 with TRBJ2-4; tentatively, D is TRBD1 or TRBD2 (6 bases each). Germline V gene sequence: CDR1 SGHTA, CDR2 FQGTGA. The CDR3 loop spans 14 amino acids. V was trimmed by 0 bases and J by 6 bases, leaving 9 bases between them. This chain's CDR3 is CASSLTGGGNIQYL. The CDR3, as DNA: TGTGCCAGCAGCTTAACAGGGGGAGGAAACATTCAGTACCTC.